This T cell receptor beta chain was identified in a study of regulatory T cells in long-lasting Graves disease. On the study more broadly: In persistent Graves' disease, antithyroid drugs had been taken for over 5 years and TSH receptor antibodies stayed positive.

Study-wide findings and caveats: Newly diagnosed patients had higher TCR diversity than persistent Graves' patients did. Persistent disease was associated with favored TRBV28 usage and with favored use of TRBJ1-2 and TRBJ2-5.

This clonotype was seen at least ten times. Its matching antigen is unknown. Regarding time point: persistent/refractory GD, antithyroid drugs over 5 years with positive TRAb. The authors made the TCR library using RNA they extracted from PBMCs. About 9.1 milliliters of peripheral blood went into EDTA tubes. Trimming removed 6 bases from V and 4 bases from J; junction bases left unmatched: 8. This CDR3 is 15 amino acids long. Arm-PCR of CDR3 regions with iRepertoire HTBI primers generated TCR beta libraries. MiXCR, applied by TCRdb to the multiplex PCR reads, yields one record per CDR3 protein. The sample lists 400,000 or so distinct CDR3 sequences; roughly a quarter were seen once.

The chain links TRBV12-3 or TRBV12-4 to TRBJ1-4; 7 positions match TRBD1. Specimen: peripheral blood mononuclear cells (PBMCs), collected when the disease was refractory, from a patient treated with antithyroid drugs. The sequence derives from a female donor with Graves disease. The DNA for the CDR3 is TGTGCCAGCAGGTCCGGGACAGTTGTTAATGAAAAACTGTTTTTT. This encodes CASRSGTVVNEKLFF.